The 30 T cell receptor beta chains presented below share a single source sample, sequenced in a study of T cells in Graves' hyperthyroidism and ophthalmopathy (dated 2019 in TCRdb). Library method: multiplex PCR. TCRdb lists the instrument as Illumina HiSeq 2000. The TCR beta CDR3 regions were amplified from the RNA transcripts. The TCR CDR3 was subjected to a first round of RT-PCR using the HTBI primer set and the Qiagen OneStep RT-PCR kit. TCRdb redid the processing of the public reads, applying fastp at Q25 and MiXCR, and retained in-frame beta chains. All rows with the same CDR3 protein become a single entry with the most common DNA and genes. The sample table holds about 570,000 distinct CDR3 sequences, of which around 15% were seen once. The top ten clonotypes cover approximately 15% of the sample. Sequencing was performed on blood. Source of these receptors: a woman aged 40-49 years with Graves' hyperthyroidism.

This clonotype came up many times. The V and J genes are TRBV13 and TRBJ2-2; 7 bases line up with TRBD2. Germline V gene data show CDR1 as PRHDT and CDR2 as FYEKMQ (reference sequence). This CDR3 is built from 16 residues. With 6 bases clipped from V and 4 bases from J, the junction kept 11 bases outside the gene matches. The CDR3 protein is CASRQEGGRGTGELFF. The CDR3 DNA reads as TGTGCCAGCAGACAAGAGGGAGGGAGAGGCACCGGGGAGCTGTTTTTT. Using reference TRBV13 and TRBJ2-2 for the parts outside the CDR3, the full variable domain is AAGVIQSPRHLIKEKRETATLKCYPIPRHDTVYWYQQGPGQDPQFLISFYEKMQSDKGSIPDRFSAQQFSDYHSELNMSSLELGDSALYFCASRQEGGRGTGELFFGEGSRLTVL.

There are many counts of this clonotype. The V gene is TRBV5-6, the J gene TRBJ2-1; 9 bases align to TRBD2. V gave up 4 bases and J gave up 9 bases; unmatched junction bases: 14. This CDR3 is 16 amino acids long. Germline V gene lookup returns CDR1 SGHDT and CDR2 YYEEEE. The CDR3 loop reads CASSNLQGGRAIEQFF. In DNA form, the CDR3 reads TGTGCCAGCAGCAACCTTCAGGGCGGGAGGGCGATTGAGCAGTTCTTC.

The rearrangement uses TRBV29-1 and TRBJ2-1; D not resolved. V dropped 6 bases and J dropped 5 bases, with 11 bases sitting between them. CDR1 is SQVTM and CDR2 is ANQGSEA in the germline V gene. This CDR3 has 12 amino acids. The CDR3 DNA reads TGCAGCGTAGACTCATCCCACAATGAGCAGTTCTTC. It is translated as CSVDSSHNEQFF.

This clonotype has ten or more counts. The CDR3, as DNA: TGTGCCAGCAGTGAAAGCGTTCTGTATGGCTACACCTTC. This encodes CASSESVLYGYTF. The chain is built from TRBV2 and TRBJ1-2; unclear D gene. The CDR3 length is 13 residues. Germline CDR1 is SNHLY and CDR2 is FYNNEI. V was shortened by 2 bases and J by 5 bases, with 9 bases between the two germline ends.

In its sample, this clonotype was seen many times. CDR3 region: CASIAWGYNSGANVLTF. CDR3 nucleotide sequence: TGTGCCAGCATCGCTTGGGGTTACAACTCTGGGGCCAACGTCCTGACTTTC. This chain joins TRBV28 and TRBJ2-6; no clear D. Germline lookup yields CDR1 MDHEN and CDR2 SYDVKM. The CDR3 sequence is 17 residues long. V was shortened by 7 bases and J by 0 bases, with 16 bases between the two germline ends.

This clonotype was detected ten times or more. V gene TRBV24-1 combines with J gene TRBJ1-1; D unclear. The CDR3 loop spans 13 amino acids. Trimming stripped 8 bases from V and 7 bases from J, with 16 bases between. In germline, CDR1 is KGHDR, CDR2 SFDVKD. The CDR3 is CATTGGRPGEAFF. The CDR3 DNA is TGTGCCACCACTGGCGGACGGCCGGGTGAAGCTTTCTTT.

In this sample, this clonotype turned up many times. The rearrangement joins TRBV28 to TRBJ2-7; a weak D match, TRBD1 (6 bases). Germline loops: CDR1 MDHEN, CDR2 SYDVKM. The CDR3 has 14 amino acids. Trimming left V 4 bases short and J 3 bases short, with 13 bases between. CDR3 residues: CASSSTTGFYEQYF. CDR3 DNA: TGTGCCAGCAGTTCGACTACAGGGTTCTACGAGCAGTACTTC.

This chain joins TRBV7-2 and TRBJ2-7; weak D call: TRBD2 (5 bases). V lost 3 bases and J lost 7, with 13 bases in between. Germline V lookup: CDR1 SGHTA, CDR2 FQGNSA. The CDR3 is 13 residues long. The CDR3 sequence is CASSFGMPGEQYF. The CDR3 DNA reads TGTGCCAGCAGCTTTGGTATGCCGGGGGAGCAGTACTTC.

This clonotype has only a few counts. The chain recombines TRBV20-1 with TRBJ2-5, with D perhaps TRBD1 or TRBD2 (6 bases each). V lost 3 bases, J lost 4 bases, and 15 bases lay in between. The CDR3 totals 14 residues. Germline V CDR1 and CDR2: DFQATT, SNEGSKA (reference sequence). CDR3 loop: CSARGHGTRETQYF. The DNA for the CDR3 is TGCAGTGCTAGGGGACATGGGACTCGAGAGACCCAGTACTTC.

This clonotype was observed at least ten times. The genes are TRBV5-1 and TRBJ2-3; a possible D gene is TRBD1 (6 bases). This CDR3 contains 17 residues. The V end lost 0 bases, the J end lost 4 bases, and 18 bases lay between the germline ends. Germline CDR1 and CDR2: SGHRS and YFSETQ. CDR3 DNA: TGCGCCAGCAGCTTGGTGGTGTCAGGGGATGGGGCAGATACGCAGTATTTT. Its protein is CASSLVVSGDGADTQYF.

This clonotype showed up many times. The junction departs from germline at one end; a sequencing error may be responsible. The V gene is TRBV27, the J gene TRBJ2-5; no firm D call. Per the germline V gene, CDR1 is MNHEY and CDR2 is SMNVEV (reference sequence). This CDR3 region has 13 residues. The CDR3 is CASSLDLQGTQYF. CDR3 DNA sequence: TGTGCCAGCAGTTTGGACCTCCAAGGGACCCAGTACTTC.

V is TRBV6-2 or TRBV6-3 and J is TRBJ2-6, with D maybe TRBD2 (5 bases). Looked up from germline, CDR1 is MNHEY and CDR2 is SVGEGT. The V end lost 2 bases, the J end lost 0 bases, and 5 bases lay between the germline ends. The CDR3 is 15 residues long. CDR3 bases: TGTGCCAGCAGTTACCGGGGCTCTGGGGCCAACGTCCTGACTTTC. This encodes CASSYRGSGANVLTF.

This clonotype occurred many times. CDR3 bases: TGTGCCAGCAGTGGCCAGACAGGGGGTAATGAAAAACTGTTTTTT. Translated, it gives CASSGQTGGNEKLFF. This chain joins TRBV2 and TRBJ1-4; 9 bases map to TRBD1. The CDR3 consists of 15 residues. From germline, CDR1 is SNHLY and CDR2 FYNNEI. Germline trimming cut 4 bases from V and 4 bases from J; bases unmatched to any gene: 4.

Many counts were recorded for this clonotype. The DNA of the CDR3 is TGTGCCAGCTCTACGGACACCGGGGAGCTGTTTTTT. This translates into CASSTDTGELFF. The chain links TRBV6-1 to TRBJ2-2; no clear D gene. The CDR3 length is 12 residues. Deletions cut 8 bases from V and 3 bases from J, with 7 bases between. Germline V gene sequence: CDR1 MNHNS, CDR2 SASEGT.

The CDR3 DNA reads as TGTGCCAGCATTATGGTTAGCAATCAGCCCCAGCATTTT. This gives the protein CASIMVSNQPQHF. This sequence joins TRBV6-4 and TRBJ1-5; D ambiguous. Germline V gives CDR1 MRHNA, CDR2 SNTAGT. CDR3 length: 13 residues. The V end lost 7 bases, the J end lost 0 bases, and 7 bases lay between the germline ends.

The table lists this clonotype with many counts. This chain joins TRBV11-2 and TRBJ2-1; 11 bases match TRBD2. CDR3 length equals 17 residues. Trimming at V came to 5 bases and at J to 8 bases, leaving 14 bases not matched to a gene. The germline CDR1 and CDR2 sequences are SGHAT and FQNNGV. This chain's CDR3 is CASSPPLGSGRADEQFF. CDR3 in DNA: TGTGCCAGCAGCCCCCCCTTGGGTAGCGGGAGGGCTGATGAGCAGTTCTTC.

The CDR3 region is CASSLRSTASYEQYF. CDR3 DNA: TGTGCCAGCAGTTTAAGGAGCACCGCCTCCTACGAGCAGTACTTC. The rearrangement uses TRBV27 and TRBJ2-7, with D unclear. Germline V gene lookup returns CDR1 MNHEY and CDR2 SMNVEV (reference sequence). The V gene lost 2 bases and the J gene lost 0 bases, with 11 bases spanning the gap. There are 15 residues in the CDR3.

The chain is built from TRBV30 and TRBJ2-5; 15 bases fit TRBD2. Trimming at V came to 1 base and at J to 5 bases, leaving 5 bases not matched to a gene. CDR3 length equals 16 residues. In germline, CDR1 is GTSNPN, CDR2 SVGIG (reference sequence). CDR3 DNA: TGTGCCTGGAGTGGGACTAGCGGGAGGGCTCGTGAGACCCAGTACTTC. Amino acids: CAWSGTSGRARETQYF.

This clonotype was observed at least ten times. The CDR3 reads CASGFSGSKRNEQFF. CDR3 in DNA: TGTGCCAGCGGGTTCTCGGGATCAAAAAGGAATGAGCAGTTCTTC. The J gene is TRBJ2-1, the V gene TRBV2; a weak D match, TRBD2 (5 bases). From germline, CDR1 is SNHLY and CDR2 FYNNEI. Trimming removed 8 bases from V and 7 bases from J, with 21 bases in between. The CDR3 consists of 15 residues.

This clonotype turned up a few times. The CDR3 loop reads CSVLRAVAGVGYEQYF. The DNA for the CDR3 is TGCAGCGTCCTCAGGGCAGTAGCGGGAGTCGGTTACGAGCAGTACTTC. The chain recombines TRBV29-1 with TRBJ2-7; 9 positions match TRBD2. Germline V gene data show CDR1 as SQVTM and CDR2 as ANQGSEA. This CDR3 region has 16 residues. V lost 6 bases and J lost 4; bases outside the gene matches: 16.

This clonotype was observed at least ten times. V usage is TRBV28 and J usage is TRBJ2-5; 10 positions agree with TRBD2. This CDR3 has 15 residues. The trim removed 8 bases at V and 4 bases at J, leaving 10 bases unmatched. The germline V gene has CDR1 MDHEN and CDR2 SYDVKM. CDR3 DNA: TGTGCCAGCGTGCCGGGACTAGCGTTACCAGAGACCCAGTACTTC. The encoded protein is CASVPGLALPETQYF.

This chain joins TRBV27 and TRBJ2-3; TRBD2 matches at 7 bases. The V segment lost 5 bases and the J segment 6 bases; nucleotides outside the gene matches: 8. There are 14 residues in the CDR3. Germline V gene lookup returns CDR1 MNHEY and CDR2 SMNVEV (reference sequence). The CDR3 loop reads CASSTSGEVDTQYF. The CDR3 DNA follows: TGTGCCAGCAGTACAAGCGGGGAGGTTGATACGCAGTATTTT.

This clonotype was counted many times. For the CDR3, the DNA is TGTGCCAGCAGTTTCTCCACGACCGTGGGACCTGAAGCTTTCTTT. Amino acids: CASSFSTTVGPEAFF. V gene TRBV28 combines with J gene TRBJ1-1, with D tentatively TRBD1 (5 bases). The V gene lost 3 bases and the J gene lost 6 bases, with 17 bases spanning the gap. Germline V gene lookup returns CDR1 MDHEN and CDR2 SYDVKM. The CDR3 totals 15 residues.

This chain connects TRBV11-2 to TRBJ2-5; 11 nucleotides match TRBD1. The CDR3 covers 18 residues. The germline CDR1 and CDR2 sequences are SGHAT and FQNNGV. J gave up 4 bases and V 2 bases, and 12 bases lay outside the gene matches. The CDR3 coding sequence is TGTGCCAGCAGCTTATATCGAGTGGGACAGGGGGGGCGAGAGACCCAGTACTTC. Amino acid sequence: CASSLYRVGQGGRETQYF.

This rearrangement joins TRBV4-1 to TRBJ2-7, with 10 bases that match TRBD2. Germline CDR1 and CDR2: MGHRA and YSYEKL. Trimming removed 3 bases from V and 7 bases from J; junction bases left unmatched: 9. The CDR3 runs 15 residues. The CDR3 coding sequence is TGCGCCAGCAGCCAGACGGGACTAGCGAGTGGTGAGCAGTACTTC. Encoded protein: CASSQTGLASGEQYF.

The chain employs TRBV20-1 and TRBJ1-5; possibly TRBD1 for D (6 bases). The CDR3 totals 15 residues. Germline V gene lookup returns CDR1 DFQATT and CDR2 SNEGSKA (reference sequence). Deletions cut 2 bases from V and 4 bases from J, with 15 bases between. The chain's CDR3 is CSARRAGDANQPQHF. CDR3 sequence (DNA): TGCAGTGCTAGACGGGCAGGGGATGCGAATCAGCCCCAGCATTTT.

A few counts support this clonotype. This sequence joins TRBV6-5 and TRBJ1-6; 7 bases are shared with TRBD1. The V gene's germline CDR1 is MNHEY and CDR2 SVGAGI. This CDR3 contains 18 residues. V lost 0 bases to trimming and J lost 8 bases; unmatched junction nucleotides: 13. The CDR3 region is CASSYSRQGSNLYSPLHF. CDR3 DNA sequence: TGTGCCAGCAGTTACTCCAGACAGGGATCGAATCTTTATTCACCCCTCCACTTT.

The J gene is TRBJ2-2, the V gene TRBV18, with 9 bases identical to TRBD2. The CDR3 has 17 residues. Looked up from germline, CDR1 is KGHSH and CDR2 is LQKENI. Germline trimming cut 1 base from V and 0 bases from J; bases unmatched to any gene: 3. CDR3: CASSPRASGANTGELFF. In DNA, the CDR3 is TGTGCCAGCTCACCACGGGCTAGCGGGGCGAACACCGGGGAGCTGTTTTTT.

This clonotype was counted at least ten times. V is TRBV20-1 and J is TRBJ2-3; 16 bases are a match to TRBD2. Germline V gene lookup returns CDR1 DFQATT and CDR2 SNEGSKA (reference sequence). The CDR3 covers 18 residues. With V trimmed by 4 bases and J by 2 bases, 9 bases remained unmatched. CDR3 in DNA: TGCAGTGCTAAAGGGGGACTAGCGGGAGGGCTCTCCACAGATACGCAGTATTTT. The encoded protein is CSAKGGLAGGLSTDTQYF.

This clonotype was seen repeatedly, ten times or more. The chain uses TRBV18 and TRBJ1-6; no firm D call. CDR3 length equals 15 residues. Trimming stripped 2 bases from V and 6 bases from J, with 11 bases between. Looked up from germline, CDR1 is KGHSH and CDR2 is LQKENI. CDR3 DNA sequence: TGTGCCAGCTCACCATTTCAGGAGTTTAATTCACCCCTCCACTTT. It encodes CASSPFQEFNSPLHF.